The clone carrying this TCR beta chain was recorded a few times. Its matching antigen is unknown. The data stem from a study of response to subunit inactivated influenza vaccine. Study-level results: The study's authors posited that every seasonal influenza vaccination enlists few new T cells.

TCRdb reanalysed the RT-PCR reads using MiXCR and keeps one entry per CDR3 protein. The sample lists 450,000 to 550,000 distinct CDR3 sequences, 25% seen once, with approximately 2% in the top ten. The sequence was collected from a man aged 45-65 years who received an inactivated influenza vaccine. Sequences were derived from CD4+ T cells sorted from PBMCs, sampled 4 to 6 days after vaccination.

DNA of the CDR3: TGTGCCAGCAGCTCGGGGACAGGAAGAACCAGGGGCGGGGAGCTGTTTTTT. It yields the protein CASSSGTGRTRGGELFF. This chain links TRBV11-2 with TRBJ2-2; TRBD1 aligns across 8 bases. Trimming removed 4 bases from V and 7 bases from J; junction bases left unmatched: 14. Germline V CDR1 and CDR2: SGHAT, FQNNGV. The CDR3 has 17 residues.